A single sample is the source of the 13 T cell receptor beta chains below, sequenced in a study of cytomegalovirus exposure and HLA in healthy donors. It was with 60 Vbeta and 13 Jbeta primers that the PCR ran. This table comes from immunoSEQ multiplex PCR, and its TCRdb copy is limited to in-frame clones, with some not included. Listed are more than 60,000 clones; approximately 15% falls within the top ten. Specimen: PBMCs. These receptors were taken from a boy aged 5-17 years in good health and CMV-seronegative.

This clone is labeled medium-sized (0.01 to 0.1%) based on frequency. The chain is built from TRBV7-9 and TRBJ2-1; a weak D match, TRBD2 (6 bases). CDR1 SEHNR and CDR2 FQNEAQ come from the germline V gene (reference sequence). The V end lost 5 bases, the J end lost 1 base, and 6 bases lay between the germline ends. This CDR3 comprises 13 residues. For the CDR3, the DNA is TGTGCCAGCAGCCGGGAGTCCTACAATGAGCAGTTCTTC. Translating it yields CASSRESYNEQFF.

The chain uses TRBV21-1 and TRBJ1-6; TRBD1, as called in the table, went unchecked against the DNA. TRBV21-1 is flagged as a pseudogene. This CDR3 has 19 residues. The CDR3 DNA reads as TGTGCCAGCAGCGCAAAGCCCTCAAAGGGGACAGGGTATGGTTCACCCCTCCACTTT. Protein product: CASSAKPSKGTGYGSPLHF.

The CDR3 DNA sequence: TGCGCCAGCAGCTATCCCCGGGATTCCTACAATGAGCAGTTCTTC. Translation gives CASSYPRDSYNEQFF. The V and J genes are TRBV5-1 and TRBJ2-1, with D tentatively TRBD2 (5 bases). The CDR3 extends over 15 amino acids. V was trimmed by 3 bases and J by 1 base, leaving 11 bases between them. The germline V gene encodes CDR1 SGHRS and CDR2 YFSETQ. The complete variable domain, with remaining parts taken from reference TRBV5-1 and TRBJ2-1, reads KAGVTQTPRYLIKTRGQQVTLSCSPISGHRSVSWYQQTPGQGLQFLFEYFSETQRNKGNFPGRFSGRQFSNSRSEMNVSTLELGDSALYLCASSYPRDSYNEQFFGPGTRLTVL.

The chain employs TRBV10-1 and TRBJ2-1, with D tentatively TRBD2 (6 bases). Germline CDR1 and CDR2: WNHNN and SYGVQD (reference sequence). Trimming cost V 6 bases and J 0 bases, with 21 bases left between them. The CDR3 runs 18 residues. The CDR3 here is CASRRLVRPKPSYNEQFF. The CDR3 DNA is TGCGCCAGCAGAAGACTAGTACGCCCCAAACCCTCCTACAATGAGCAGTTCTTC.

The V call is TRBV7-9, the J call TRBJ1-1; tentative D call: TRBD1 (6 bases). Germline V gives CDR1 SEHNR, CDR2 FQNEAQ (reference sequence). Trimming took off 3 bases at V and 4 bases at J, with 15 bases between the two ends. The CDR3 has 15 amino acids. CDR3 residues: CASSFGTWRSTEAFF. CDR3 nucleotides: TGTGCCAGCAGCTTCGGGACATGGAGGAGCACTGAAGCTTTCTTT.

This chain uses TRBV28 with TRBJ1-5; TRBD1 matches at 9 bases. CDR1 and CDR2 (germline): MDHEN, SYDVKM. Trimming removed 7 bases from V and 1 base from J; junction bases left unmatched: 2. The CDR3 has 14 residues. The CDR3 sequence: CASNGQGSNQPQHF. The CDR3 DNA follows: TGTGCCAGCAACGGACAGGGGAGCAATCAGCCCCAGCATTTT.

The chain combines TRBV6-5 with TRBJ1-1; the D gene is possibly TRBD1 (6 bases). Germline V gives CDR1 MNHEY, CDR2 SVGAGI. CDR3 length equals 14 residues. V lost 2 bases to trimming and J lost 7 bases, with 14 bases between them. DNA for the CDR3: TGTGCCAGCAGTTACAAACAGGGAATTCGTGAAGCTTTCTTT. Its translation: CASSYKQGIREAFF.

The chain carries TRBV18 and TRBJ1-3; D uncertain. Germline-derived CDR1 and CDR2 are KGHSH and LQKENI. Trimming pared 3 bases from V and 0 bases from J, leaving 9 bases between. CDR3 length: 15 residues. CDR3 loop: CASSPTISSGNTIYF. For the CDR3, the DNA is TGTGCCAGCTCACCCACTATAAGCTCTGGAAACACCATATATTTT.

This rearrangement joins TRBV5-4 to TRBJ2-7; weak D call: TRBD2 (6 bases). Germline V gene lookup returns CDR1 SGHNT and CDR2 YYREEE (reference sequence). This CDR3 is built from 13 residues. Between the trimmed V and J ends, which lost 0 bases and 5 bases, there was a span of 9 bases. The CDR3 here is CASSLASENEQYF. The CDR3 region has the DNA TGTGCCAGCAGCTTGGCTAGCGAAAACGAGCAGTACTTC.

The rearrangement links TRBV2 to TRBJ1-5, with 8 bases identical to TRBD1. Germline-derived CDR1 and CDR2 are SNHLY and FYNNEI. The CDR3 sequence is 11 residues long. The V and J ends lost 6 bases and 11 bases, in that order; junction bases with no gene match: 3. CDR3 residues: CASRDRETQHF. As DNA, the CDR3 is TGTGCCAGCAGGGACAGGGAGACCCAGCATTTT.

The rearrangement links TRBV19 to TRBJ1-2, with 8 nucleotides matching TRBD1. The CDR3 consists of 15 residues. V shed 1 base and J 6 bases; nucleotides not matched to a gene: 7. Germline V gives CDR1 LNHDA, CDR2 SQIVND (reference sequence). The CDR3 bases are TGTGCCAGTAGTATAGGTCAGGGGGCGTTAAATGGCTACACCTTC. Its translation: CASSIGQGALNGYTF.

The chain employs TRBV13 and TRBJ1-4; 7 bases fit TRBD1. The CDR3 is 15 amino acids. V gave up 7 bases and J gave up 7 bases; unmatched junction bases: 12. CDR1 is PRHDT, CDR2 FYEKMQ, per germline (reference sequence). The DNA for the CDR3 is TGTGCCAGCAACCACGCCAAAAACAGGGGTGAAAAACTGTTTTTT. Translating gives CASNHAKNRGEKLFF. Drawing the rest from reference TRBV13 and TRBJ1-4, the complete variable domain is AAGVIQSPRHLIKEKRETATLKCYPIPRHDTVYWYQQGPGQDPQFLISFYEKMQSDKGSIPDRFSAQQFSDYHSELNMSSLELGDSALYFCASNHAKNRGEKLFFGSGTQLSVL.

CDR3 sequence reads: CASSERSRDGETQYF. CDR3 in DNA: TGTGCCAGCAGTGAACGGTCCCGGGATGGGGAGACCCAGTACTTC. This rearrangement joins TRBV6-1 to TRBJ2-5, with D possibly matching TRBD2 (5 bases). Germline V lookup: CDR1 MNHNS, CDR2 SASEGT. The V gene lost 2 bases and the J gene lost 5 bases, with 15 bases spanning the gap. The CDR3 spans 15 residues.